This entry describes one TCR beta chain. TCRdb recomputed calls from the 5' RACE reads with MiXCR, one row per CDR3 protein. In the table there are 95,000 to 130,000 distinct CDR3 sequences, roughly an eighth of which are singletons. The time point was: blood at routine non-recurrence follow-up after resection. Unsorted whole RNA samples from tumor, nontumor lung or frozen PBMC were sequenced. This entry comes from a study of spatial heterogeneity in lung cancer. CDR3 length equals 16 residues. CDR1 is SGHKS and CDR2 is YYEKEE in the germline V gene (reference sequence). V was pared by 1 base and J by 0 bases, with 11 bases between.

The sequencing here drew on PBMCs, taken at follow-up. This receptor was identified in a male donor with early-stage non-small cell lung cancer. This rearrangement joins TRBV5-5 to TRBJ2-1, with a possible D match to TRBD1 (5 bases). The CDR3 DNA reads as TGTGCCAGCAGCTTGCTTTGGGGCAGCTCCTACAATGAGCAGTTCTTC. This encodes CASSLLWGSSYNEQFF.